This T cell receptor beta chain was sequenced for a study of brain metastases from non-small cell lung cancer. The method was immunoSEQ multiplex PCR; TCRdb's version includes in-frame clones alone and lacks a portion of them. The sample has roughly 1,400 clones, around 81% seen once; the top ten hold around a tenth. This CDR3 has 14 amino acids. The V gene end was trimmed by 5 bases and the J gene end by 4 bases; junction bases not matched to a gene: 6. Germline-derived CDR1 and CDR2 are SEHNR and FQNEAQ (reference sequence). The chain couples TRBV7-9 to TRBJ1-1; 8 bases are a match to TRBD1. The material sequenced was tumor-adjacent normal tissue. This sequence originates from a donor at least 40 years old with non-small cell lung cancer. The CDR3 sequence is CASSTLQGGTEAFF. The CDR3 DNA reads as TGTGCCAGCAGCACCTTACAGGGGGGCACTGAAGCTTTCTTT.